Only one count was recorded for the clone carrying this TCR beta chain. The antigen is unknown. The data belong to a study of T cell responses to AZD1222 COVID-19 vaccine. V shed 9 bases and J shed 0 bases, with 15 bases lying between them. The germline gives CDR1 LNHDA, CDR2 SQIVND (reference sequence). The CDR3 contains 16 residues. Some clones are missing from TCRdb's copy, which holds only in-frame ones; the method was immunoSEQ multiplex PCR. The table records 90,000 to 120,000 clones, more than 70% of them present only once. The study, taken as a whole, reports: Among spike-specific TCRs, nearly half reportedly target unmutated variant regions.

This chain joins TRBV19 and TRBJ1-6; D may be TRBD1 (5 bases). The receptor comes from an adult in good health. The specimen was peripheral blood, collected on day 0 of MenACWY control vaccination. DNA for the CDR3: TGTGCCAGCCAAGGGACCGCGGTCTCCTATAATTCACCCCTCCACTTT. Translation gives CASQGTAVSYNSPLHF. The full variable domain, completed using reference TRBV19 and TRBJ1-6, is DGGITQSPKYLFRKEGQNVTLSCEQNLNHDAMYWYRQDPGQGLRLIYYSQIVNDFQKGDIAEGYSVSREKKESFPLTVTSAQKNPTAFYLCASQGTAVSYNSPLHFGNGTRLTVT.